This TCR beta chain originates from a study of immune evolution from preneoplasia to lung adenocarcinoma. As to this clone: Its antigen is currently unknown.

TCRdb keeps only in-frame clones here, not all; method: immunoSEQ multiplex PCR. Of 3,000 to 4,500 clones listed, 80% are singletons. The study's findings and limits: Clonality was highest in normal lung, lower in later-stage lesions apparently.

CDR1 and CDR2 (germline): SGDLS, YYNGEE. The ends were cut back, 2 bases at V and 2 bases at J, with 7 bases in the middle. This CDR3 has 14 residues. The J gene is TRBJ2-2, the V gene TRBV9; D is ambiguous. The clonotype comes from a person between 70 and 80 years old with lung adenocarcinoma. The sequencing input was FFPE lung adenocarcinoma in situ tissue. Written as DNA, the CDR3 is TGTGCCAGCAGCGTTGGACCTAACACCGGGGAGCTGTTTTTT. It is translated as CASSVGPNTGELFF.